The 32 T cell receptor beta chains below come from one sample, sequenced in a study of CD8 T cells in ankylosing spondylitis. TCRdb recomputed calls from the 5' RACE reads with MiXCR, one row per CDR3 protein. The table lists about 42,000 distinct CDR3 sequences, over 3.5% of them singletons. The sample taken for sequencing was blood, either unsorted or a sorted T cell fraction (not recorded which). The receptors here all came from a female donor with ankylosing spondylitis or in good health (not recorded which).

In its sample, this clonotype ranks as medium-sized (0.01 to 0.1%). J is TRBJ2-3 and V is TRBV9; D is unclear. The V gene's germline CDR1 is SGDLS and CDR2 YYNGEE. This CDR3 is 14 amino acids long. Trimming pared 0 bases from V and 2 bases from J, leaving 7 bases between. The CDR3 protein is CASSVGHSTDTQYF. CDR3 sequence (DNA): TGTGCCAGCAGCGTAGGACACTCCACAGATACGCAGTATTTT. Full variable domain (missing parts from reference TRBV9 and TRBJ2-3): DSGVTQTPKHLITATGQRVTLRCSPRSGDLSVYWYQQSLDQGLQFLIQYYNGEERAKGNILERFSAQQFPDLHSELNLSSLELGDSALYFCASSVGHSTDTQYFGPGTRLTVL.

This clonotype was picked up many times. This rearrangement joins TRBV9 to TRBJ1-2; D call uncertain. CDR1 is SGDLS and CDR2 is YYNGEE in the germline V gene. The CDR3 sequence is 13 residues long. The germline V and J ends were trimmed by 0 bases and 8 bases, with 11 bases remaining between them. The CDR3 loop reads CASSVAADLGYTF. The CDR3 region has the DNA TGTGCCAGCAGCGTAGCAGCAGACCTCGGCTACACCTTC.

This clonotype has a count of ten or more. The chain combines TRBV9 with TRBJ1-2; no clear D gene. This CDR3 is built from 14 residues. V was cut by 3 bases and J by 0 bases, with 9 bases left in between. From germline, CDR1 is SGDLS and CDR2 YYNGEE. This CDR3 is CASSGGGANYGYTF. The CDR3 DNA sequence: TGTGCCAGCAGCGGAGGAGGAGCTAACTATGGCTACACCTTC.

In its sample, this clonotype was seen many times. The genes are TRBV9 and TRBJ2-5; 8 bases are shared with TRBD1. V lost 4 bases and J lost 2; bases outside the gene matches: 10. The CDR3 length is 16 residues. Germline V gene lookup returns CDR1 SGDLS and CDR2 YYNGEE. CDR3 sequence reads: CASSPRGRREQETQYF. DNA for the CDR3: TGTGCCAGCAGCCCCAGGGGGCGGCGTGAGCAAGAGACCCAGTACTTC.

This clonotype was observed many times. This chain joins TRBV9 and TRBJ2-3; TRBD2 aligns across 8 bases. The V segment lost 1 base and the J segment 3 bases; nucleotides outside the gene matches: 4. The CDR3 consists of 15 residues. Germline V CDR1 and CDR2: SGDLS, YYNGEE. This chain's CDR3 is CASSVPGGGTDTQYF. Written as DNA, the CDR3 is TGTGCCAGCAGCGTACCGGGGGGGGGAACAGATACGCAGTATTTT.

There are many counts of this clonotype. The rearrangement links TRBV9 to TRBJ2-7; TRBD2 matches at 8 bases. Germline trimming cut 4 bases from V and 1 base from J; bases unmatched to any gene: 4. Germline assignment: CDR1 SGDLS and CDR2 YYNGEE. The CDR3 spans 14 residues. The CDR3 coding sequence is TGTGCCAGCAGCCCCGGGGGGGAATCCTACGAGCAGTACTTC. It specifies CASSPGGESYEQYF.

At least ten counts were recorded for this clonotype. This rearrangement joins TRBV9 to TRBJ2-1; D not resolved. Looked up from germline, CDR1 is SGDLS and CDR2 is YYNGEE. CDR3 length equals 12 residues. The V and J ends lost 3 bases and 4 bases respectively, with 5 bases between them. The CDR3 DNA is TGTGCCAGCAGCGGCCCGTACAATGAGCAGTTCTTC. It is translated as CASSGPYNEQFF.

This clonotype was seen at least ten times. CDR3 residues: CASSGQEKTPLHF. In DNA form, the CDR3 reads TGTGCCAGCAGCGGACAGGAAAAGACACCCCTCCACTTT. The chain links TRBV9 to TRBJ1-6; D may be TRBD1 (6 bases). CDR3 size: 13 residues. Trimming removed 3 bases from V and 11 bases from J, with 12 bases in between. Looked up from germline, CDR1 is SGDLS and CDR2 is YYNGEE.

The CDR3 nucleotides are TGTGCCAGCAGCGAGGACAGGAGGAATGAAAAACTGTTTTTT. Translating it yields CASSEDRRNEKLFF. The chain carries TRBV9 and TRBJ1-4, with 7 bases fitting TRBD1. The germline V gene encodes CDR1 SGDLS and CDR2 YYNGEE. The CDR3 runs 14 residues. The trim removed 3 bases at V and 5 bases at J, leaving 4 bases unmatched.

This clonotype was counted ten times or more. This chain joins TRBV9 and TRBJ1-1; 7 bases match TRBD1. The V segment lost 0 bases and the J segment 2 bases; nucleotides outside the gene matches: 7. The CDR3 contains 16 residues. Germline V gene lookup returns CDR1 SGDLS and CDR2 YYNGEE. The CDR3 spells CASSVGGDRDNTEAFF. The CDR3 nucleotides are TGTGCCAGCAGCGTAGGGGGTGACAGGGATAACACTGAAGCTTTCTTT. The variable domain in full, with the rest retrieved from reference TRBV9 and TRBJ1-1, is DSGVTQTPKHLITATGQRVTLRCSPRSGDLSVYWYQQSLDQGLQFLIQYYNGEERAKGNILERFSAQQFPDLHSELNLSSLELGDSALYFCASSVGGDRDNTEAFFGQGTRLTVV.

This clonotype has more than one count but fewer than ten. The genes are TRBV9 and TRBJ2-2; 10 bases map to TRBD2. The length of the CDR3 is 19 residues. Germline CDR1 and CDR2: SGDLS and YYNGEE. The V segment lost 3 bases and the J segment 3 bases; nucleotides outside the gene matches: 14. The CDR3 sequence: CASSGTGTSAYKDTGELFF. Here the CDR3 DNA reads TGTGCCAGCAGCGGGACCGGGACTAGCGCCTATAAGGACACCGGGGAGCTGTTTTTT.

This clonotype has ten or more counts. CDR3 residues: CASRADRSNTGELFF. The CDR3, as DNA: TGTGCCAGCAGGGCGGACAGATCGAACACCGGGGAGCTGTTTTTT. This chain joins TRBV9 and TRBJ2-2; a weak D match, TRBD1 (6 bases). The CDR3 length is 15 residues. V was trimmed by 5 bases and J by 0 bases, leaving 11 bases between them. Looked up from germline, CDR1 is SGDLS and CDR2 is YYNGEE.

This clonotype was detected ten times or more. The V gene is TRBV9, the J gene TRBJ2-7; TRBD1 matches at 10 bases. The CDR3 has 15 amino acids. V lost 0 bases and J lost 0; bases outside the gene matches: 0. Germline V gene sequence: CDR1 SGDLS, CDR2 YYNGEE. The CDR3 sequence is CASSVGTGGSYEQYF. The CDR3 DNA reads as TGTGCCAGCAGCGTAGGGACAGGGGGCTCCTACGAGCAGTACTTC.

This clonotype is termed medium-sized (0.01 to 0.1%). The chain has TRBV9 and TRBJ1-4; no firm D call. The length of the CDR3 is 16 residues. Per the germline V gene, CDR1 is SGDLS and CDR2 is YYNGEE. Trimming left V 2 bases short and J 6 bases short, with 17 bases between. CDR3 coding DNA: TGTGCCAGCAGCGTCCTGCCCGGGTCCCCTTATGAAAAACTGTTTTTT. Protein: CASSVLPGSPYEKLFF.

The CDR3 loop is CASVGGSTDTQYF. Here the CDR3 DNA reads TGTGCCAGCGTAGGGGGTAGCACAGATACGCAGTATTTT. The J gene is TRBJ2-3, the V gene TRBV9; tentatively, D is TRBD1 (6 bases). Germline CDR1 SGDLS, CDR2 YYNGEE. The CDR3 loop spans 13 amino acids. V was pared by 7 bases and J by 0 bases, with 9 bases between.

This clonotype occurred many times. The chain employs TRBV9 and TRBJ1-4; D not certain. From germline, CDR1 is SGDLS and CDR2 YYNGEE. This CDR3 is built from 13 residues. V lost 4 bases to trimming and J lost 6 bases, with 10 bases between them. CDR3 protein: CASSSGYDEKLFF. CDR3 sequence (DNA): TGTGCCAGCAGCTCCGGATATGATGAAAAACTGTTTTTT.

The table lists this clonotype with a few counts. The rearrangement uses TRBV9 and TRBJ2-2; no clear D. Germline CDR1 is SGDLS and CDR2 is YYNGEE. The CDR3 covers 13 residues. The V and J ends lost 0 bases and 4 bases respectively, with 4 bases between them. CDR3 sequence: CASSVVATGELFF. For the CDR3, the DNA is TGTGCCAGCAGCGTAGTAGCCACCGGGGAGCTGTTTTTT.

This clonotype was recorded a few times. J is TRBJ2-6 and V is TRBV9, with 11 bases matching TRBD1. J gave up 4 bases and V 3 bases, and 3 bases lay outside the gene matches. This CDR3 comprises 16 residues. CDR1 and CDR2 (germline): SGDLS, YYNGEE. CDR3 loop: CASSEDRGLGANVLTF. The CDR3 nucleotides are TGTGCCAGCAGCGAGGACAGGGGGCTCGGGGCCAACGTCCTGACTTTC.

This clonotype was counted many times. V is TRBV9 and J is TRBJ1-4; D unclear. With 0 bases removed from V and 7 bases from J, the gap between germline ends came to 19 bases. This CDR3 has 17 amino acids. Germline CDR1 and CDR2: SGDLS and YYNGEE. CDR3 DNA sequence: TGTGCCAGCAGCGTAGGCCCCCCGGGCGGGCGGAGTGAAAAACTGTTTTTT. Translated: CASSVGPPGGRSEKLFF.

Many counts were recorded for this clonotype. The V and J genes are TRBV9 and TRBJ2-3; 8 bases align to TRBD2. V dropped 2 bases and J dropped 0; count of bases not matched to a gene: 5. The CDR3 is 16 amino acids. Germline loops: CDR1 SGDLS, CDR2 YYNGEE. The DNA of the CDR3 is TGTGCCAGCAGCGTGAGCGGGGGCCCTAGCACAGATACGCAGTATTTT. Its protein is CASSVSGGPSTDTQYF.

This clonotype was counted many times. The chain links TRBV3-1 to TRBJ1-1; D uncertain. Trimming took off 4 bases at V and 5 bases at J, with 17 bases between the two ends. Germline V gene data show CDR1 as LGHDT and CDR2 as YNNKEL (reference sequence). The CDR3 has 15 residues. In nucleotides, the CDR3 is TGTGCCAGCAGCCCCCGGGCCCAAATGGCAACTGAAGCTTTCTTT. It is translated as CASSPRAQMATEAFF.

This clonotype occurred many times. CDR3 DNA: TGTGCCAGCAGCGTAGAAGGGACCAACTCCAATGAGCAGTTCTTC. It codes for CASSVEGTNSNEQFF. The gene calls are TRBV9 and TRBJ2-1; the D gene could be TRBD1 or TRBD2 (5 bases each). V shed 0 bases and J shed 6 bases, with 13 bases lying between them. The germline V gene has CDR1 SGDLS and CDR2 YYNGEE. This CDR3 comprises 15 residues. Supplemented by reference TRBV9 and TRBJ2-1, the full variable domain reads DSGVTQTPKHLITATGQRVTLRCSPRSGDLSVYWYQQSLDQGLQFLIQYYNGEERAKGNILERFSAQQFPDLHSELNLSSLELGDSALYFCASSVEGTNSNEQFFGPGTRLTVL.

This clonotype was detected many times. V and J are TRBV9 and TRBJ2-2; D ambiguous. Germline V lookup: CDR1 SGDLS, CDR2 YYNGEE. The CDR3 length is 15 residues. With 3 bases removed from V and 4 bases from J, the gap between germline ends came to 13 bases. The CDR3 bases are TGTGCCAGCAGCGCCGTCTGGGGTACCACCGGGGAGCTGTTTTTT. It encodes CASSAVWGTTGELFF.

There are many counts of this clonotype. This chain joins TRBV9 and TRBJ2-7; the D gene could be TRBD1 or TRBD2 (6 bases each). The CDR3 is 14 amino acids. The germline V gene has CDR1 SGDLS and CDR2 YYNGEE. V gave up 3 bases and J gave up 2 bases, with 12 bases separating them. CDR3 protein: CASSGGAGTYEQYF. The CDR3, as DNA: TGTGCCAGCAGCGGGGGGGCGGGGACCTACGAGCAGTACTTC.

This clonotype was observed many times. This sequence joins TRBV9 and TRBJ2-3; weak D call: TRBD2 (5 bases). Germline V gene lookup returns CDR1 SGDLS and CDR2 YYNGEE. Trimming took 4 bases from V and 3 from J, leaving 18 bases between them. There are 16 residues in the CDR3. CDR3 in amino acids: CASSPTLGSGTDTQYF. The CDR3 DNA sequence: TGTGCCAGCAGCCCCACCCTGGGCAGCGGAACAGATACGCAGTATTTT.

This rearrangement joins TRBV9 to TRBJ1-3, with a tentative D call TRBD1 (5 bases). Germline values: CDR1 SGDLS, CDR2 YYNGEE. Trimming pared 0 bases from V and 9 bases from J, leaving 13 bases between. This CDR3 has 14 amino acids. CDR3 region: CASSVDASRGTIYF. CDR3 sequence (DNA): TGTGCCAGCAGCGTAGATGCCTCGAGGGGCACCATATATTTT.

This sequence joins TRBV9 and TRBJ2-2, with D unresolved. Germline V CDR1 and CDR2: SGDLS, YYNGEE. V shed 0 bases and J shed 4 bases, with 4 bases lying between them. This CDR3 region has 13 residues. The CDR3 here is CASSVGATGELFF. The CDR3, as DNA: TGTGCCAGCAGCGTAGGCGCCACCGGGGAGCTGTTTTTT.

This clonotype was counted ten times or more. V and J are TRBV9 and TRBJ1-1; D is unclear. Trimming cost V 3 bases and J 5 bases, with 11 bases left between them. The V gene's germline CDR1 is SGDLS and CDR2 YYNGEE. The CDR3 has 13 amino acids. CDR3 sequence: CASSDTIGTEAFF. The CDR3 bases are TGTGCCAGCAGCGACACAATCGGGACTGAAGCTTTCTTT.

In its sample, this clonotype was seen many times. The V call is TRBV9, the J call TRBJ1-2; D uncertain. The germline V gene has CDR1 SGDLS and CDR2 YYNGEE. V was shortened by 0 bases and J by 2 bases, with 5 bases between the two germline ends. The CDR3 contains 13 residues. Here the CDR3 reads CASSVGQNYGYTF. In DNA, the CDR3 is TGTGCCAGCAGCGTAGGTCAGAACTATGGCTACACCTTC.

This clonotype was found many times. V and J are TRBV9 and TRBJ1-1; weak D call: TRBD1 (6 bases). This CDR3 has 14 residues. Germline V gene lookup returns CDR1 SGDLS and CDR2 YYNGEE. Trimming pared 2 bases from V and 1 base from J, leaving 9 bases between. The CDR3 DNA sequence: TGTGCCAGCAGCGTTCGACAGGAGAACACTGAAGCTTTCTTT. Translation gives CASSVRQENTEAFF. The variable domain in full, completed from reference TRBV9 and TRBJ1-1, reads DSGVTQTPKHLITATGQRVTLRCSPRSGDLSVYWYQQSLDQGLQFLIQYYNGEERAKGNILERFSAQQFPDLHSELNLSSLELGDSALYFCASSVRQENTEAFFGQGTRLTVV.

This clonotype was observed many times. The V gene is TRBV9, the J gene TRBJ1-1; D unclear. Looked up from germline, CDR1 is SGDLS and CDR2 is YYNGEE. With 0 bases removed from V and 6 bases from J, the gap between germline ends came to 9 bases. The CDR3 loop spans 13 amino acids. The CDR3 sequence is CASSVGMTAEAFF. DNA for the CDR3: TGTGCCAGCAGCGTAGGCATGACGGCTGAAGCTTTCTTT.

This clonotype was counted ten times or more. This chain joins TRBV18 and TRBJ2-2; no definite D call. The CDR3 length is 16 residues. From germline, CDR1 is KGHSH and CDR2 LQKENI. Between the trimmed V and J ends, which lost 1 base and 2 bases, there was a span of 11 bases. CDR3 DNA: TGTGCCAGCTCACCACAGCGACCCGGCAACACCGGGGAGCTGTTTTTT. It specifies CASSPQRPGNTGELFF.